The entry that follows covers one T cell receptor (beta chain) sequence. This entry comes from a study of blood T cell repertoires in COVID-19. Study details: The United States, Italy and Spain supplied acute and convalescent COVID-19 samples. T cells, B-cell-depleted T cells, or PBMCs supplied cDNA or gDNA.

How the authors handled the data: Amplified reference gene primers provided the basis for estimating nucleated cell counts. Method: immunoSEQ multiplex PCR; TCRdb's copy keeps in-frame clones and lacks some. D and trimming were read from the DNA, whereas the V and J calls and clone size are those reported in that table. The sample shows 50,000 to 65,000 clones, 87% of them seen only once. This CDR3 region has 13 residues. Per germline, CDR1 MNHEY and CDR2 SVGAGI. V was shortened by 4 bases and J by 8 bases, with 13 bases between the two germline ends. The sequence came from a woman over 75 with COVID-19, enrolled during active disease. The sample comprised peripheral blood. The chain is built from TRBV6-5 and TRBJ2-3, with D perhaps matching TRBD1 (8 bases). CDR3 DNA sequence: TGTGCCAGCAGTTTGACAGGGGAGGGTACGCAGTATTTT. Translation gives CASSLTGEGTQYF.